The 24 T cell receptor beta chains given below trace back to one sample, sequenced in a study of blood T cell repertoires in COVID-19. TCRdb's table, derived via immunoSEQ multiplex PCR, lists solely in-frame clones and lacks some. This repertoire shows approximately 310,000 clones, approximately 85% found once; its top ten account for 2.2%. Sequenced material: PBMCs or T cells enriched from blood (not recorded which). The receptor source for this set is a man aged 25-45 years who had recovered from COVID-19.

The rearrangement links TRBV5-6 to TRBJ1-6, with D hard to call. This CDR3 region has 14 residues. Looked up from germline, CDR1 is SGHDT and CDR2 is YYEEEE. V lost 0 bases, J lost 6 bases, and 7 bases lay in between. The CDR3 DNA is TGTGCCAGCAGCTTGGGGAGAAGTAATTCACCCCTCCACTTT. Its protein is CASSLGRSNSPLHF.

This clone was counted many times. V and J are TRBV5-1 and TRBJ1-2; D unclear. V lost 3 bases, J lost 7 bases, and 28 bases lay in between. Per the germline V gene, CDR1 is SGHRS and CDR2 is YFSETQ. CDR3 size: 18 residues. CDR3 nucleotide sequence: TGCGCCAGCAGCTCCCGTATTACTTCGGGGTCCCTACCTTCTGGCTACACCTTC. The encoded protein is CASSSRITSGSLPSGYTF.

This chain uses TRBV7-6 with TRBJ1-1; TRBD1 might be the D (6 bases). The V end was cut by 3 bases, the J end by 0 bases, with 14 bases between. The CDR3 spans 16 residues. CDR1 is SGHVS, CDR2 FNYEAQ, per germline. CDR3: CASSFVGGLMNTEAFF. CDR3 coding DNA: TGTGCCAGCAGCTTCGTCGGGGGGCTGATGAACACTGAAGCTTTCTTT.

The rearrangement joins TRBV27 to TRBJ2-7, with D uncertain. Trimming left V 4 bases short and J 0 bases short, with 13 bases between. This CDR3 contains 15 residues. CDR1 and CDR2 from the germline V gene are MNHEY and SMNVEV (reference sequence). The CDR3 loop is CASSSGRHGSYEQYF. The CDR3 region has the DNA TGTGCCAGCAGTTCCGGCCGACATGGCTCCTACGAGCAGTACTTC.

The chain is built from TRBV19 and TRBJ1-5; 7 nucleotides agree with TRBD1. The germline gives CDR1 LNHDA, CDR2 SQIVND (reference sequence). Germline trimming cut 1 base from V and 5 bases from J; bases unmatched to any gene: 5. The length of the CDR3 is 15 residues. The CDR3 here is CASSIGRGPYQPQHF. The CDR3 DNA reads TGTGCCAGTAGTATAGGTAGGGGGCCCTATCAGCCCCAGCATTTT. The variable domain in full, with the rest retrieved from reference TRBV19 and TRBJ1-5, is DGGITQSPKYLFRKEGQNVTLSCEQNLNHDAMYWYRQDPGQGLRLIYYSQIVNDFQKGDIAEGYSVSREKKESFPLTVTSAQKNPTAFYLCASSIGRGPYQPQHFGDGTRLSIL.

V is TRBV30 and J is TRBJ1-2, with a tentative D call TRBD1 (5 bases). CDR3 length: 12 residues. Trimming removed 2 bases from V and 7 bases from J, with 11 bases in between. CDR1 is GTSNPN, CDR2 SVGIG, per germline (reference sequence). The CDR3: CAWSKPRGGYTF. The CDR3 region has the DNA TGTGCCTGGAGTAAGCCTAGGGGTGGCTACACCTTC. The full variable domain, rest sourced from reference TRBV30 and TRBJ1-2, is SQTIHQWPATLVQPVGSPLSLECTVEGTSNPNLYWYRQAAGRGLQLLFYSVGIGQISSEVPQNLSASRPQDRQFILSSKKLLLSDSGFYLCAWSKPRGGYTFGSGTRLTVV.

This clone was observed a few times. The chain has TRBV6-5 and TRBJ1-3; D unclear. Per germline, CDR1 MNHEY and CDR2 SVGAGI. The V gene lost 0 bases and the J gene lost 4 bases, with 4 bases spanning the gap. The CDR3 length is 13 residues. The CDR3 nucleotides are TGTGCCAGCAGTTACTCACAGGGAAACACCATATATTTT. Translating it yields CASSYSQGNTIYF.

This clone has just one count. The rearrangement links TRBV27 to TRBJ2-2; D is ambiguous. Trimming removed 4 bases at V and 0 bases at J, with 12 bases between. CDR3 length equals 16 residues. The germline V gene has CDR1 MNHEY and CDR2 SMNVEV (reference sequence). CDR3 nucleotide sequence: TGTGCCAGCAGTTCCCCCGGTCGCTCGAACACCGGGGAGCTGTTTTTT. It yields the protein CASSSPGRSNTGELFF.

The V and J genes are TRBV7-9 and TRBJ1-1; D ambiguous. CDR1 is SEHNR and CDR2 is FQNEAQ in the germline V gene (reference sequence). The CDR3 loop spans 15 amino acids. Trimming shortened V by 3 bases and J by 2 bases, and 13 bases separated the two germline ends. The CDR3: CASSLNPGINTEAFF. In nucleotides, the CDR3 is TGTGCCAGCAGCTTGAACCCAGGTATTAACACTGAAGCTTTCTTT.

The gene calls are TRBV21-1 and TRBJ1-1; the table's D call, TRBD1, was not checked against the DNA. TRBV21-1 represents a pseudogene. The CDR3 length is 21 residues. This chain's CDR3 is CASSKEGTGGGLTMGPTEAFF. The CDR3 DNA is TGTGCCAGCAGCAAAGAGGGGACAGGGGGCGGTCTGACGATGGGGCCGACTGAAGCTTTCTTT.

V gene TRBV14 combines with J gene TRBJ2-1; possibly TRBD1 for D (5 bases). Germline CDR1 is SGHDN and CDR2 is FVKESK. Between the trimmed V and J ends, which lost 4 bases and 6 bases, there was a span of 19 bases. The CDR3 loop spans 16 amino acids. CDR3 protein: CASSPSPAGSTNEQFF. CDR3 bases: TGTGCCAGCAGCCCCTCCCCGGCAGGGTCGACCAATGAGCAGTTCTTC.

The V gene is TRBV5-1, the J gene TRBJ1-1, with TRBD1 matching over 8 bases. From germline, CDR1 is SGHRS and CDR2 YFSETQ. Trimming removed 5 bases from V and 4 bases from J; junction bases left unmatched: 4. The CDR3 is 13 residues long. CDR3 sequence reads: CASRSGQGTEAFF. The CDR3 region has the DNA TGCGCCAGCAGATCAGGACAGGGCACTGAAGCTTTCTTT. The full variable domain, in which reference TRBV5-1 and TRBJ1-1 provide the parts outside the CDR3, is KAGVTQTPRYLIKTRGQQVTLSCSPISGHRSVSWYQQTPGQGLQFLFEYFSETQRNKGNFPGRFSGRQFSNSRSEMNVSTLELGDSALYLCASRSGQGTEAFFGQGTRLTVV.

This clone was seen a single time. This chain uses TRBV6-5 with TRBJ2-7; tentatively, D is TRBD1 (5 bases). The CDR3 consists of 13 residues. Trimming removed 4 bases from V and 0 bases from J, with 7 bases in between. Per the germline V gene, CDR1 is MNHEY and CDR2 is SVGAGI. The CDR3 here is CASSWGPSYEQYF. The CDR3 DNA reads TGTGCCAGCAGTTGGGGCCCCTCCTACGAGCAGTACTTC.

The gene calls are TRBV5-1 and TRBJ1-6, with D possibly matching TRBD1 (5 bases). This CDR3 has 15 residues. Trimming removed 4 bases at V and 2 bases at J, with 10 bases between. Germline values: CDR1 SGHRS, CDR2 YFSETQ. This CDR3 reads CASSTGEPYNSPLHF. The CDR3 DNA is TGCGCCAGCAGCACGGGGGAGCCCTATAATTCACCCCTCCACTTT.

This clone was seen ten or more times. The chain employs TRBV6-2 or TRBV6-3 and TRBJ2-7, with 10 bases identical to TRBD1. The CDR3 sequence is 17 residues long. CDR1 is MNHEY, CDR2 SVGEGT, per germline. Trimming took 4 bases from V and 4 from J; bases not matched to a gene: 13. The CDR3 bases are TGTGCCAGCAGTTCACGCCCCTGGGACAGGGGAATGTACGAGCAGTACTTC. This gives the protein CASSSRPWDRGMYEQYF.

This chain uses TRBV19 with TRBJ1-2; TRBD1 might be the D (6 bases). Germline assignment: CDR1 LNHDA and CDR2 SQIVND (reference sequence). The CDR3 totals 16 residues. Deletions cut 1 base from V and 8 bases from J, with 20 bases between. Here the CDR3 DNA reads TGTGCCAGTAGTATAGGTTCCGGACAGCTAACGAGGGGCTACACCTTC. Its protein is CASSIGSGQLTRGYTF. Together with reference TRBV19 and TRBJ1-2, the CDR3 gives the full variable domain: DGGITQSPKYLFRKEGQNVTLSCEQNLNHDAMYWYRQDPGQGLRLIYYSQIVNDFQKGDIAEGYSVSREKKESFPLTVTSAQKNPTAFYLCASSIGSGQLTRGYTFGSGTRLTVV.

About this clone: This specimen includes other DNA sequences encoding the same CDR3. V is TRBV18 and J is TRBJ1-2; 8 positions match TRBD1. After removal of 3 bases from V and 7 bases from J, the junction contained 7 bases not matched to a gene. The CDR3 extends over 14 amino acids. CDR1 KGHSH and CDR2 LQKENI come from the germline V gene. The chain's CDR3 is CASSPPQGASGYTF. The CDR3 DNA sequence: TGTGCCAGCTCACCCCCCCAGGGGGCGAGTGGCTACACCTTC.

The rearrangement uses TRBV12-3 or TRBV12-4 and TRBJ2-1, with 7 bases identical to TRBD2. V gave up 6 bases and J gave up 10 bases; unmatched junction bases: 9. The CDR3 covers 13 residues. For the CDR3, the DNA is TGTGCCAGCAGCCCGACTAGCTCCTGGGAGCAGTTCTTC. Its translation: CASSPTSSWEQFF.

The genes are TRBV6-5 and TRBJ1-3, with D perhaps matching TRBD1 (6 bases). Looked up from germline, CDR1 is MNHEY and CDR2 is SVGAGI. The CDR3 has 15 amino acids. V was clipped by 2 bases and J by 2 bases, with 10 bases between them. The CDR3 bases are TGTGCCAGCAGTTACAATTCAGGGGCTGGAAACACCATATATTTT. Its protein is CASSYNSGAGNTIYF.

The rearrangement uses TRBV16 and TRBJ1-1; D is unresolved. Germline CDR1 reads KGHSY; CDR2 reads FQNENV. Trimming removed 4 bases from V and 5 bases from J, with 14 bases in between. This CDR3 is 14 amino acids long. Here the CDR3 DNA reads TGTGCCAGCAGCCCCCCGGGAAGGAGGACTGAAGCTTTCTTT. Translating it yields CASSPPGRRTEAFF.

The chain joins TRBV19 to TRBJ2-6; TRBD1 is a possible D gene (5 bases). V lost 5 bases and J 0 bases, leaving 8 bases between the germline ends. CDR1 LNHDA and CDR2 SQIVND come from the germline V gene (reference sequence). CDR3 size: 15 residues. CDR3 amino acids: CASSLRGSGANVLTF. The DNA of the CDR3 is TGTGCCAGTAGTTTAAGGGGCTCTGGGGCCAACGTCCTGACTTTC.

The chain couples TRBV2 to TRBJ1-2, with a tentative D call TRBD1 (6 bases). Germline V CDR1 and CDR2: SNHLY, FYNNEI. With 3 bases removed from V and 8 bases from J, the gap between germline ends came to 10 bases. This CDR3 is 12 amino acids long. CDR3 sequence: CASSEGAGGYTF. The CDR3 coding sequence is TGTGCCAGCAGTGAGGGGGCAGGAGGCTACACCTTC.

This chain connects TRBV15 to TRBJ2-5, with 8 bases aligning to TRBD2. The CDR3 covers 17 residues. V shed 0 bases and J 7 bases; nucleotides not matched to a gene: 13. CDR1 and CDR2 (germline): LNHNV, YYDKDF (reference sequence). CDR3 nucleotide sequence: TGTGCCACCAGCAGAGATCTTGCGGGGGGCCCCATGGGGACCCAGTACTTC. Its translation: CATSRDLAGGPMGTQYF.

Points on this clone: Other DNA sequences in the sample encode the same CDR3. The rearrangement links TRBV6-5 to TRBJ2-1, with 10 bases that match TRBD2. V shed 6 bases, J shed 5 bases, and the junction held 7 bases outside the gene matches. Germline lookup yields CDR1 MNHEY and CDR2 SVGAGI. The CDR3 has 15 amino acids. The CDR3 spells CASSPAGGPNNEQFF. CDR3 bases: TGTGCCAGCAGCCCAGCGGGGGGGCCGAACAATGAGCAGTTCTTC.